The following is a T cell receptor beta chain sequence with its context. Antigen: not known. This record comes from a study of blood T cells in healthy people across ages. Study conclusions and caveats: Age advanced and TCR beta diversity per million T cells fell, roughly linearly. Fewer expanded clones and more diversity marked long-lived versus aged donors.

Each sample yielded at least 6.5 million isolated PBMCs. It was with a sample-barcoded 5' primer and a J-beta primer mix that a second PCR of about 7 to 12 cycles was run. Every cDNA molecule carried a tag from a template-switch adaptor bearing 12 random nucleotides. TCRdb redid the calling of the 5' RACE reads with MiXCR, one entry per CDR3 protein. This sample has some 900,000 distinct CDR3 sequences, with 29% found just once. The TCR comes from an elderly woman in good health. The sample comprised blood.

CDR3 residues: CSASQGDTQRYGYTF. CDR3 nucleotides: TGCAGTGCTAGCCAGGGGGATACCCAACGGTATGGCTACACCTTC. The chain carries TRBV20-1 and TRBJ1-2; 7 positions agree with TRBD1. With V trimmed by 3 bases and J by 5 bases, 12 bases remained unmatched. Germline V lookup: CDR1 DFQATT, CDR2 SNEGSKA (reference sequence). The CDR3 extends over 15 amino acids.